Listed here are 32 T cell receptor beta chains from one sample, sequenced in a study of blood T cells in healthy people across ages. For the second PCR, which ran for roughly 7 to 11 cycles, a sample-barcoded 5' primer and a J-beta primer mix were used. A single record per CDR3 protein comes from TCRdb applying MiXCR to the 5' RACE reads. The sample consists of about 780,000 distinct CDR3 sequences, 20% to 30% of them appearing once. These data are also associated with another study on T cells of mothers and their children.

The material sequenced was blood. These receptors all stem from a boy between 5 and 17 years old in good health.

The chain uses TRBV10-3 and TRBJ2-5, with TRBD2 matching over 12 bases. CDR1 is ENHRY and CDR2 is SYGVKD in the germline V gene. The CDR3 length is 14 residues. J was trimmed by 5 bases and V by 6 bases; bases with no gene match: 4. Here the CDR3 reads CAIRGGLAGETQYF. The CDR3 nucleotides are TGTGCCATCAGGGGGGGACTAGCGGGTGAGACCCAGTACTTC.

In its sample, this clonotype was seen a few times. The rearrangement uses TRBV27 and TRBJ2-7, with a tentative D call TRBD1 (5 bases). CDR3 length: 14 residues. Germline V gene lookup returns CDR1 MNHEY and CDR2 SMNVEV (reference sequence). The germline V and J ends were trimmed by 3 bases and 3 bases, with 12 bases remaining between them. The CDR3 region is CASSFPGQFYEQYF. Here the CDR3 DNA reads TGTGCCAGCAGTTTCCCTGGACAATTCTACGAGCAGTACTTC.

This chain connects TRBV12-3 or TRBV12-4 to TRBJ2-5; D possibly matches TRBD1 or TRBD2 (5 bases each). The length of the CDR3 is 13 residues. V was cut by 5 bases and J by 5 bases, with 12 bases left in between. The CDR3 sequence: CASSGDGRETQYF. In nucleotides, the CDR3 is TGTGCCAGCAGTGGGGACGGAAGGGAGACCCAGTACTTC.

This clonotype was seen a few times. CDR3 sequence reads: CAISESPIRSGYEQYF. Written as DNA, the CDR3 is TGTGCCATCAGTGAGTCCCCCATCCGAAGCGGCTACGAGCAGTACTTC. The chain links TRBV10-3 to TRBJ2-7; possible D gene TRBD2, 5 bases. This CDR3 is 16 amino acids long. Trimming took 0 bases from V and 3 from J, leaving 15 bases between them. Germline CDR1 reads ENHRY; CDR2 reads SYGVKD.

The chain links TRBV6-1 to TRBJ2-7, with 8 bases fitting TRBD1. With 7 bases clipped from V and 5 bases from J, the junction kept 13 bases outside the gene matches. This CDR3 is 15 amino acids long. The germline CDR1 and CDR2 sequences are MNHNS and SASEGT. CDR3 sequence: CASIAGTGKNDEQYF. DNA of the CDR3: TGTGCCAGCATCGCTGGGACAGGAAAAAACGACGAGCAGTACTTC.

This clonotype appeared a few times. A junction end diverges from the germline sequence, so it may reflect a read error. The rearrangement links TRBV10-3 to TRBJ2-7; TRBD1 or TRBD2 may be the D gene (5 bases each). The CDR3 sequence is 18 residues long. Germline V gene data show CDR1 as ENHRY and CDR2 as SYGVKD. CDR3 sequence (DNA): TGTGCCATCAGTGAGGGTGTGGGGGACCCAAACCCTTACAATGAGCAGTTTTTC. It is translated as CAISEGVGDPNPYNEQFF.

The rearrangement links TRBV9 to TRBJ2-2; D is undetermined. The germline V gene encodes CDR1 SGDLS and CDR2 YYNGEE. V lost 4 bases and J 0 bases, leaving 10 bases between the germline ends. This CDR3 spans 15 amino acids. This CDR3 reads CASSPYTPNTGELFF. In nucleotides, the CDR3 is TGTGCCAGCAGCCCCTATACCCCGAACACCGGGGAGCTGTTTTTT.

This chain joins TRBV11-2 and TRBJ2-2; 10 bases fit TRBD2. From germline, CDR1 is SGHAT and CDR2 FQNNGV. V was clipped by 1 base and J by 4 bases; unmatched bases: 6. The CDR3 contains 17 residues. CDR3 region: CASSLVSAGGTTGELFF. CDR3 in DNA: TGTGCCAGCAGCTTAGTTTCAGCGGGGGGGACCACCGGGGAGCTGTTTTTT.

The rearrangement joins TRBV30 to TRBJ2-6; 8 nucleotides match TRBD1. Germline trimming cut 0 bases from V and 4 bases from J; bases unmatched to any gene: 8. Germline lookup yields CDR1 GTSNPN and CDR2 SVGIG (reference sequence). The CDR3 has 17 amino acids. The CDR3 nucleotides are TGTGCCTGGAGTGTTGGACAGGGTCCCGGAGGGGCCAACGTCCTGACTTTC. Its protein is CAWSVGQGPGGANVLTF.

In this sample, this clonotype turned up once. The chain employs TRBV7-9 and TRBJ2-3; TRBD1 is a possible D gene (6 bases). Trimming took 4 bases from V and 3 from J, leaving 14 bases between them. The CDR3 is made up of 15 amino acids. Germline V gene lookup returns CDR1 SEHNR and CDR2 FQNEAQ (reference sequence). The CDR3 bases are TGTGCCAGCAGCTCGTCTCTCACAGGGACAGATACGCAGTATTTT. It specifies CASSSSLTGTDTQYF. Full variable domain (missing parts from reference TRBV7-9 and TRBJ2-3): DTGVSQNPRHKITKRGQNVTFRCDPISEHNRLYWYRQTLGQGPEFLTYFQNEAQLEKSRLLSDRFSAERPKGSFSTLEIQRTEQGDSAMYLCASSSSLTGTDTQYFGPGTRLTVL.

This clonotype was recorded a few times. The chain links TRBV28 to TRBJ1-1; 11 bases are a match to TRBD1. The CDR3 spans 19 residues. Germline lookup yields CDR1 MDHEN and CDR2 SYDVKM. With V trimmed by 6 bases and J by 6 bases, 21 bases remained unmatched. The CDR3 DNA reads as TGTGCCAGCAGCCCCGGGACAGGGGGAATTTTATCGGAGTATTCTGAAGCTTTCTTT. It codes for CASSPGTGGILSEYSEAFF. Together with reference TRBV28 and TRBJ1-1, the CDR3 gives the full variable domain: DVKVTQSSRYLVKRTGEKVFLECVQDMDHENMFWYRQDPGLGLRLIYFSYDVKMKEKGDIPEGYSVSREKKERFSLILESASTNQTSMYLCASSPGTGGILSEYSEAFFGQGTRLTVV.

The V and J genes are TRBV20-1 and TRBJ2-3, with 9 bases that match TRBD2. The germline CDR1 and CDR2 sequences are DFQATT and SNEGSKA (reference sequence). V lost 0 bases, J lost 8 bases, and 15 bases stayed unmatched. There are 17 residues in the CDR3. The CDR3 DNA follows: TGCAGTGCTAGAGAACTCGCGCGGGGGGGCCTTTGGGCTACGCAGTATTTT. Amino acid sequence: CSARELARGGLWATQYF.

This chain links TRBV2 with TRBJ2-7; 8 bases align to TRBD1. Germline CDR1 SNHLY, CDR2 FYNNEI. The V and J ends lost 5 bases and 6 bases, in that order; junction bases with no gene match: 9. This CDR3 has 14 residues. The CDR3 sequence: CASSRQGQISEQYF. CDR3 nucleotides: TGTGCCAGCAGTCGACAGGGGCAAATCTCCGAGCAGTACTTC.

V gene TRBV7-9 combines with J gene TRBJ2-3; 7 bases are a match to TRBD2. There are 12 residues in the CDR3. V lost 11 bases, J lost 2 bases, and 4 bases stayed unmatched. Germline lookup yields CDR1 SEHNR and CDR2 FQNEAQ (reference sequence). The DNA for the CDR3 is TGTGCCGGGGGGGACTCCACAGATACGCAGTATTTT. Its translation is CAGGDSTDTQYF.

The rearrangement uses TRBV3-1 and TRBJ2-3; 9 nucleotides line up with TRBD1. Losses at the gene ends were 3 bases for V and 14 bases for J; bases not matched to a gene: 12. Germline V gene sequence: CDR1 LGHDT, CDR2 YNNKEL (reference sequence). The CDR3 is made up of 14 amino acids. CDR3 nucleotides: TGTGCCAGCAGCCATAGTACCTTGGGACAGGGAAGGTATTTT. Its protein is CASSHSTLGQGRYF.

This clonotype was counted at least ten times. V usage is TRBV10-3 and J usage is TRBJ2-5, with TRBD2 identical over 7 bases. The junction had 7 bases not matched to a gene; V was cut back by 3 bases and J by 9 bases. Germline V CDR1 and CDR2: ENHRY, SYGVKD. This CDR3 has 13 amino acids. CDR3: CAISDPTRGAQYF. The CDR3 nucleotides read TGTGCCATCAGTGACCCGACCCGGGGGGCCCAGTACTTC.

The V gene is TRBV12-3 or TRBV12-4, the J gene TRBJ2-5; D is unclear. This CDR3 has 14 residues. The V and J ends lost 3 bases and 4 bases respectively, with 12 bases between them. CDR3 coding DNA: TGTGCCAGCAGTTTCATGGCTGGCGGAGAGACCCAGTACTTC. Its translation: CASSFMAGGETQYF.

J is TRBJ2-7 and V is TRBV5-5; D not resolved. V lost 10 bases to trimming and J lost 5 bases, with 7 bases between them. This CDR3 has 9 residues. Germline V gives CDR1 SGHKS, CDR2 YYEKEE (reference sequence). The CDR3 DNA sequence: TGTGCCTCCCGCAACGAGCAGTACTTC. Its translation: CASRNEQYF.

The chain joins TRBV10-3 to TRBJ1-1; D is undetermined. CDR1 ENHRY and CDR2 SYGVKD come from the germline V gene. V was shortened by 6 bases and J by 0 bases, with 14 bases between the two germline ends. The CDR3 totals 15 residues. CDR3 bases: TGTGCCATCAGCACCTCGGACGTGATGAACACTGAAGCTTTCTTT. Translated: CAISTSDVMNTEAFF.

The chain is built from TRBV5-1 and TRBJ1-1, with a tentative D call TRBD1 (6 bases). The V and J ends lost 4 bases and 5 bases respectively, with 18 bases between them. Germline V gene lookup returns CDR1 SGHRS and CDR2 YFSETQ. This CDR3 has 15 residues. The CDR3 protein is CASSAGGREGTEAFF. The CDR3 nucleotides read TGCGCCAGCAGCGCCGGGGGCCGGGAGGGGACTGAAGCTTTCTTT.

The table lists this clonotype with a few counts. This sequence joins TRBV2 and TRBJ2-1, with 9 bases matching TRBD2. This CDR3 contains 14 residues. V shed 8 bases and J 3 bases; nucleotides not matched to a gene: 5. The germline CDR1 and CDR2 sequences are SNHLY and FYNNEI. The CDR3 DNA reads TGTGCCAGCGGTAGACTAGCGGTCTACAATGAGCAGTTCTTC. Its protein is CASGRLAVYNEQFF. Complete variable domain (other parts from reference TRBV2 and TRBJ2-1): EPEVTQTPSHQVTQMGQEVILRCVPISNHLYFYWYRQILGQKVEFLVSFYNNEISEKSEIFDDQFSVERPDGSNFTLKIRSTKLEDSAMYFCASGRLAVYNEQFFGPGTRLTVL.

This clonotype was picked up a small number of times. The CDR3 nucleotides read TGTGCCAGCAGTGCAGGACAGGGGAGGGCTTGGGACATTCAGTACTTC. Translation gives CASSAGQGRAWDIQYF. J is TRBJ2-4 and V is TRBV25-1, with 9 positions matching TRBD1. Germline V gene lookup returns CDR1 MGHDK and CDR2 SYGVNS. The CDR3 extends over 16 amino acids. With V trimmed by 4 bases and J by 8 bases, 12 bases remained unmatched.

V usage is TRBV5-1 and J usage is TRBJ2-5; a possible D gene is TRBD2 (6 bases). CDR1 is SGHRS, CDR2 YFSETQ, per germline. V lost 4 bases and J lost 4, with 14 bases in between. The CDR3 covers 14 residues. The DNA for the CDR3 is TGCGCCAGCAGCGGGGGGACCGTCGGAGAGACCCAGTACTTC. It specifies CASSGGTVGETQYF. The full variable domain, its missing parts supplied by reference TRBV5-1 and TRBJ2-5, is KAGVTQTPRYLIKTRGQQVTLSCSPISGHRSVSWYQQTPGQGLQFLFEYFSETQRNKGNFPGRFSGRQFSNSRSEMNVSTLELGDSALYLCASSGGTVGETQYFGPGTRLLVL.

J is TRBJ2-3 and V is TRBV6-1; tentatively, D is TRBD2 (5 bases). The CDR3 extends over 15 amino acids. CDR1 and CDR2 (germline): MNHNS, SASEGT. V lost 8 bases and J lost 5, with 20 bases in between. Here the CDR3 reads CASCLSSSRGDTQYF. In nucleotides, the CDR3 is TGTGCCAGCTGTCTCTCCAGCTCCCGGGGAGATACGCAGTATTTT.

The chain couples TRBV29-1 to TRBJ2-1; either TRBD1 or TRBD2 may supply D (5 bases each). Germline V lookup: CDR1 SQVTM, CDR2 ANQGSEA. Deletions cut 6 bases from V and 6 bases from J, with 24 bases between. This CDR3 comprises 16 residues. The chain's CDR3 is CSVLWGRDEAGNEQFF. The CDR3 DNA follows: TGCAGCGTCCTCTGGGGAAGGGACGAGGCTGGCAATGAGCAGTTCTTC.

Note on this clonotype: Likely a read error: the CDR3 ends without its conserved phenylalanine or tryptophan. The CDR3 nucleotides read TGTGCCAGCAGCCGAGAGACTAGCGGGGTGTACGAGCAGTACCTC. Protein sequence: CASSRETSGVYEQYL. The rearrangement joins TRBV4-2 to TRBJ2-7; TRBD2 aligns across 11 bases. Germline V CDR1 and CDR2: LGHNA, YNFKEQ. Trimming removed 4 bases from V and 4 bases from J; junction bases left unmatched: 6. The CDR3 consists of 15 residues.

This clonotype was seen only a few times. This chain connects TRBV7-2 to TRBJ1-3; perhaps TRBD1 as D (5 bases). This CDR3 has 15 residues. Germline V lookup: CDR1 SGHTA, CDR2 FQGNSA. V was cut by 5 bases and J by 4 bases, with 15 bases left in between. CDR3 loop: CASSPFGTQGNTIYF. In DNA, the CDR3 is TGTGCCAGCAGCCCCTTTGGGACGCAAGGAAACACCATATATTTT. Drawing the rest from reference TRBV7-2 and TRBJ1-3, the complete variable domain is GAGVSQSPSNKVTEKGKDVELRCDPISGHTALYWYRQSLGQGLEFLIYFQGNSAPDKSGLPSDRFSAERTGGSVSTLTIQRTQQEDSAVYLCASSPFGTQGNTIYFGEGSWLTVV.

Only a few counts were recorded for this clonotype. The rearrangement links TRBV20-1 to TRBJ2-6; no definite D call. Germline V gene sequence: CDR1 DFQATT, CDR2 SNEGSKA (reference sequence). The CDR3 has 16 residues. V dropped 5 bases and J dropped 1 base, with 15 bases sitting between them. CDR3 coding DNA: TGCAGTGCTGACCGTATATGGGTATCTGGGGCCAACGTCCTGACTTTC. Its protein product is CSADRIWVSGANVLTF.

The CDR3: CSVAHPGPTYNEQFF. The CDR3 coding sequence is TGCAGCGTTGCCCACCCGGGCCCCACATACAATGAGCAGTTCTTC. The J gene is TRBJ2-5, the V gene TRBV29-1; D call uncertain. The J call is in doubt because the DNA end fits TRBJ2-1 better. The CDR3 extends over 15 amino acids. CDR1 and CDR2 (germline): SQVTM, ANQGSEA.

This clonotype was picked up a small number of times. The CDR3 region is CASSLTGRGTEAFF. CDR3 DNA sequence: TGTGCCAGCAGTTTAACGGGGCGGGGCACTGAAGCTTTCTTT. The gene calls are TRBV12-3 or TRBV12-4 and TRBJ1-1, with a weak D call TRBD1 (5 bases). The V end was cut by 2 bases, the J end by 4 bases, with 11 bases between. The CDR3 consists of 14 residues.

This clonotype was observed a handful of times. This sequence joins TRBV6-5 and TRBJ1-6; 8 bases line up with TRBD1. The junction had 8 bases not matched to a gene; V was cut back by 5 bases and J by 8 bases. Germline values: CDR1 MNHEY, CDR2 SVGAGI. There are 15 residues in the CDR3. DNA for the CDR3: TGTGCCAGCAGTACCGGACAGGGTGTTGATTCACCCCTCCACTTT. Its protein product is CASSTGQGVDSPLHF.

In its sample, this clonotype was seen a few times. The rearrangement links TRBV3-1 to TRBJ2-1, with 8 bases fitting TRBD2. Germline trimming cut 3 bases from V and 4 bases from J; bases unmatched to any gene: 11. Germline CDR1 LGHDT, CDR2 YNNKEL (reference sequence). CDR3 length equals 17 residues. For the CDR3, the DNA is TGTGCCAGCAGCCAGAGGACCGGAATAGCGGGGTACAATGAGCAGTTCTTC. Protein: CASSQRTGIAGYNEQFF.